The rows below give T cell receptor beta chains drawn from one sample of a study of OX40 agonist ivuxolimab in advanced cancers. Repertoires were generated with immunoSEQ multiplex PCR, while TCRdb's copy carries only in-frame clones and drops some. The profile shows some 58,000 clones, roughly 89% of them singletons. Sequencing used CD4+ or CD8+ T cells sorted from blood, obtained in a trial of the OX40 agonist ivuxolimab. The receptors were sampled from an adult with an advanced solid tumor such as melanoma, head and neck, liver or kidney cancer. The conserved cysteine and the conserved F or W are not part of the CDR3 here. The order of the fields is J gene, clone size, V gene, CDR3 protein. Clone size is shown for a subset of rows, as once, few, many or a class of expanded clone.

>TRBJ2-7|-|TRBV7-9
ASSLTDRGLRKQY
>TRBJ2-7|-|TRBV25-1
ASSEEPYEQY
>TRBJ1-1|-|TRBV10-3
AISGYPDTEAF
>TRBJ1-6|-|TRBV7-2
ASSLGGGTPLH
>TRBJ2-3|-|TRBV7-6
ASSLGQPDTQY
>TRBJ1-2|-|TRBV5-1
ASSLTGELANYGYT
>TRBJ1-2|-|TRBV9
ASSVGGFDNYGYT
>TRBJ1-5|-|TRBV4-2
ASSQARQGAPQH
>TRBJ1-5|-|TRBV7-2
ASSLDGPGPGQPQH
>TRBJ1-2|-|TRBV19
ASRPLERQGLYGYT
>TRBJ2-3|-|TRBV27
ASSLRREHTQY
>TRBJ1-1|-|TRBV19
ASSLSGHLNTEAF
>TRBJ1-2|-|TRBV19
ASRQGSYGYT
>TRBJ2-5|-|TRBV6-1
ASSPSGQETQY
>TRBJ2-3|-|TRBV6-1
ASQGLAQTDTQY
>TRBJ2-1|-|TRBV19
ASSLGLGYKNEQF
>TRBJ1-1|-|TRBV5-1
ASSLTGLNTEAF
>TRBJ2-5|-|TRBV2
ASTIKETQY
>TRBJ2-5|-|TRBV7-2
ASSVDRGETQY
>TRBJ1-2|few|TRBV6-5
ASRETGFYGYT
>TRBJ2-1|-|TRBV7-8
ASSQGLAYNEQF
>TRBJ2-1|once|TRBV6-1
ASSGDWWGEQF
>TRBJ2-1|-|TRBV6-6
ASSEHSYNEQF
>TRBJ2-2|-|TRBV29-1
SLLDMAEIAGELF
>TRBJ1-4|-|TRBV21-1
ASSKKGQGGKGEKLF
>TRBJ1-3|-|TRBV7-2
ASSLYTGSSGNTIY